This T cell receptor beta chain was captured in a study of identical twins. TCRdb reanalysed the 5' RACE reads using MiXCR and keeps one entry per CDR3 protein. The table has under 350,000 distinct CDR3 sequences, less than 9.5% seen once. This clonotype was counted many times. These data are also associated with another study on yellow fever vaccine responses in identical twins.

This clonotype originated in a woman aged 18-29 years in good health. Sequencing used CD8+ T cells sorted from blood.

The CDR3 nucleotides are TGTGCCAGCAGCCCCGACGAAAATATAGGGTCGCCCAACAATGAGCAGTTCTTC. It is translated as CASSPDENIGSPNNEQFF. The chain is built from TRBV5-6 and TRBJ2-1; D is ambiguous. The CDR3 covers 18 residues. In germline, CDR1 is SGHDT, CDR2 YYEEEE. Trimming left V 4 bases short and J 5 bases short, with 25 bases between.